A single sample is the source of the 16 T cell receptor beta chains below, sequenced in a study of low-dose radiotherapy and immunotherapy resistance in tumors. TRAV- and TRBV-specific primers were used for first-strand cDNA, which covered alpha and beta chains. The authors amplified TCRs for around 20 PCR cycles with a constant-region primer and a V-primer adapter. Each CDR3 protein gets one entry after TCRdb re-called the reads with MiXCR. The data show around 76,000 distinct CDR3 sequences, roughly 31% seen once. Time point described: before trial treatment. The sample here was PBMCs, taken before treatment. These receptor sequences come from a female donor with ovarian cancer.

There are many counts of this clonotype. CDR3 sequence: CSVGGGNNQPQHF. The CDR3 coding sequence is TGCAGCGTAGGAGGGGGGAACAATCAGCCCCAGCATTTT. The V and J genes are TRBV29-1 and TRBJ1-5; tentatively, D is TRBD1 (6 bases). The CDR3 extends over 13 amino acids. Germline V gene lookup returns CDR1 SQVTM and CDR2 ANQGSEA. Trimming removed 6 bases from V and 3 bases from J, with 12 bases in between.

This clonotype was counted at least ten times. The chain combines TRBV19 with TRBJ2-1; 12 bases agree with TRBD2. V gave up 4 bases and J gave up 2 bases; unmatched junction bases: 6. Germline CDR1 reads LNHDA; CDR2 reads SQIVND (reference sequence). The CDR3 consists of 17 residues. This CDR3 is CASSSLASGGAYNEQFF. Here the CDR3 DNA reads TGTGCCAGTAGTAGCCTGGCTAGCGGGGGGGCCTACAATGAGCAGTTCTTC.

The rearrangement joins TRBV5-6 to TRBJ1-4; D is uncertain. Per germline, CDR1 SGHDT and CDR2 YYEEEE. Between the trimmed V and J ends, which lost 1 base and 11 bases, there was a span of 9 bases. This CDR3 has 12 amino acids. This CDR3 is CASSLSIGKLFF. As DNA, the CDR3 is TGTGCCAGCAGCTTGTCGATTGGGAAACTGTTTTTT.

The table lists this clonotype with many counts. This sequence joins TRBV30 and TRBJ1-2; D unresolved. V was cut by 4 bases and J by 0 bases, with 9 bases left in between. The germline V gene has CDR1 GTSNPN and CDR2 SVGIG (reference sequence). The CDR3 sequence is 13 residues long. DNA of the CDR3: TGTGCCTGGACTCGGGTACCTAACTATGGCTACACCTTC. It yields the protein CAWTRVPNYGYTF.

V and J are TRBV28 and TRBJ2-1; possible D gene TRBD1, 5 bases. Trimming pared 8 bases from V and 5 bases from J, leaving 22 bases between. The V gene's germline CDR1 is MDHEN and CDR2 SYDVKM. The CDR3 length is 16 residues. This CDR3 reads CASSPMSLAGNNEQFF. CDR3 DNA: TGTGCCAGCTCACCTATGTCGTTAGCAGGGAACAATGAGCAGTTCTTC.

With respect to this clonotype: A far larger clone is a single base away, which makes a read error likely. The V and J genes are TRBV10-3 and TRBJ1-4; D unclear. Trimming cost V 5 bases and J 7 bases, with 14 bases left between them. The CDR3 runs 14 residues. Germline V gene lookup returns CDR1 ENHRY and CDR2 SYGVKD. Here the CDR3 reads CAISYRGDFEKLFF. Here the CDR3 DNA reads TGTGCCATCAGTTACCGGGGTGATTTTGAAAAACTGTTTTTT.

V is TRBV5-4 and J is TRBJ2-3, with 9 bases fitting TRBD2. The CDR3 contains 18 residues. Germline V gives CDR1 SGHNT, CDR2 YYREEE (reference sequence). V dropped 4 bases and J dropped 2; count of bases not matched to a gene: 14. CDR3 DNA sequence: TGTGCCAGCAGCCCGAGTGGGATAGCGGGAGAGATCACAGATACGCAGTATTTT. Translating gives CASSPSGIAGEITDTQYF. The variable domain in full, completed from reference TRBV5-4 and TRBJ2-3, reads ETGVTQSPTHLIKTRGQQVTLRCSSQSGHNTVSWYQQALGQGPQFIFQYYREEENGRGNFPPRFSGLQFPNYSSELNVNALELDDSALYLCASSPSGIAGEITDTQYFGPGTRLTVL.

The table lists this clonotype with many counts. V and J are TRBV30 and TRBJ1-2; 7 nucleotides agree with TRBD1. The CDR3 has 12 amino acids. Germline CDR1 reads GTSNPN; CDR2 reads SVGIG (reference sequence). J lost 8 bases, V lost 4 bases, and 7 bases had no gene match. The CDR3 reads CAWTHRGLGYTF. The CDR3 coding sequence is TGTGCCTGGACTCACAGGGGCTTGGGCTACACCTTC.

In the case of this clonotype: A far more abundant clone sits one base away, making this likely a read error. The genes are TRBV6-2 or TRBV6-3 and TRBJ2-5; 10 nucleotides match TRBD1. Looked up from germline, CDR1 is MNHEY and CDR2 is SVGEGT. Losses at the gene ends were 4 bases for V and 11 bases for J; bases not matched to a gene: 7. The CDR3 spans 13 residues. In DNA form, the CDR3 reads TGTGCCAGCAGTTTGAGGACAGGGGGTGAGCAGTACTTC. This gives the protein CASSLRTGGEQYF.

This clonotype was picked up many times. The chain employs TRBV28 and TRBJ1-1, with a possible D match to TRBD1 (6 bases). CDR1 is MDHEN, CDR2 SYDVKM, per germline. The CDR3 is 15 residues long. Trimming cost V 5 bases and J 1 base, with 14 bases left between them. CDR3 loop: CASSIPQGWNTEAFF. In DNA, the CDR3 is TGTGCCAGCAGTATCCCACAGGGATGGAACACTGAAGCTTTCTTT.

The count of this clonotype is one. The rearrangement joins TRBV7-9 to TRBJ2-7; 13 bases match TRBD2. The CDR3 covers 16 residues. J lost 3 bases, V lost 6 bases, and 8 bases had no gene match. Germline CDR1 and CDR2: SEHNR and FQNEAQ (reference sequence). In nucleotides, the CDR3 is TGTGCCAGCAGACAAGGACTAGCGGGAGAGATCTACGAGCAGTACTTC. Translating gives CASRQGLAGEIYEQYF.

V and J are TRBV6-2 or TRBV6-3 and TRBJ2-7; TRBD1 matches at 10 bases. The CDR3 extends over 16 amino acids. Looked up from germline, CDR1 is MNHEY and CDR2 is SVGEGT. V gave up 4 bases and J gave up 2 bases; unmatched junction bases: 8. The CDR3: CASSSTRQGATYEQYF. CDR3 sequence (DNA): TGTGCCAGCAGTTCAACGAGACAGGGGGCAACCTACGAGCAGTACTTC.

This clonotype was detected ten times or more. The chain combines TRBV2 with TRBJ2-2; D unresolved. The CDR3 runs 13 residues. V was pared by 4 bases and J by 4 bases, with 7 bases between. CDR1 is SNHLY and CDR2 is FYNNEI in the germline V gene. In DNA, the CDR3 is TGTGCCAGCAGTGGCTTCGCCACCGGGGAGCTGTTTTTT. As protein: CASSGFATGELFF.

In this sample, this clonotype turned up once. This sequence joins TRBV20-1 and TRBJ2-3; D might be TRBD1 (6 bases). CDR3 size: 14 residues. Germline values: CDR1 DFQATT, CDR2 SNEGSKA (reference sequence). V lost 7 bases, J lost 0 bases, and 14 bases lay in between. Here the CDR3 reads CSGSWGRSTDTQYF. The CDR3 DNA reads as TGCAGTGGCAGCTGGGGGCGTAGCACAGATACGCAGTATTTT.

V usage is TRBV13 and J usage is TRBJ2-1; 11 positions agree with TRBD2. The CDR3 runs 12 residues. Trimming at V came to 8 bases and at J to 7 bases, leaving 1 base not matched to a gene. Germline V gene lookup returns CDR1 PRHDT and CDR2 FYEKMQ (reference sequence). This CDR3 reads CASGTSGNEQFF. The CDR3 DNA reads TGTGCCAGCGGGACTAGCGGAAATGAGCAGTTCTTC.

Many counts were recorded for this clonotype. The V call is TRBV18, the J call TRBJ2-1; 10 bases agree with TRBD1. The germline CDR1 and CDR2 sequences are KGHSH and LQKENI. This CDR3 has 15 amino acids. V dropped 1 base and J dropped 8; count of bases not matched to a gene: 5. The CDR3 loop reads CASSPRGQGIYEQFF. DNA of the CDR3: TGTGCCAGCTCACCACGGGGACAGGGGATCTATGAGCAGTTCTTC. The variable domain in full, completed from reference TRBV18 and TRBJ2-1, reads NAGVMQNPRHLVRRRGQEARLRCSPMKGHSHVYWYRQLPEEGLKFMVYLQKENIIDESGMPKERFSAEFPKEGPSILRIQQVVRGDSAAYFCASSPRGQGIYEQFFGPGTRLTVL.